This T cell receptor (beta chain) was retrieved from a study of T cell changes during pregnancy in multiple sclerosis (dated by TCRdb to between 2018 and 2020). Regarding the study in general: The study examined how the T cell repertoire changed over the course of pregnancy in women with multiple sclerosis.

Here V drops 1 base and J drops 0 bases, and the junction holds 3 bases not matched to any gene. The CDR3 measures 15 amino acids from cysteine to phenylalanine. This entry keeps only the CDR3 DNA: 45 bases, framed from base 1. Reading the germline V gene (reference sequence) gives CDR1 SEHNR and CDR2 FQNEAQ. The library was built by means of the immunoSEQ multiplex PCR assay. TCRdb's version of the immuneACCESS table is confined to in-frame rearrangements and falls short of the full clone set. An unresolved V gene accounts for under half of the shortfall where checked; the remainder is of unknown origin. The sample data list fewer than 50,000 clones, and 90% to 95% of these were observed just once. The leading ten clones occupy 7.5% to 9.5% of the sample. As to this clone: The antigen it recognizes is unknown. No per-base quality is available; no much larger clone lies one base away.

This sample comprised CD8+ T cells from peripheral blood mononuclear cells, obtained in the third trimester of pregnancy. The TCR sequence derives from a female donor with multiple sclerosis, enrolled in a pregnancy study. Rearrangement joined TRBV7-9 to TRBJ2-7, and 7 junction bases match TRBD1. The CDR3 protein sequence reads: CASSLEGASSYEQYF. In nucleotides, the sequence is TGTGCCAGCAGCTTAGAGGGGGCAAGCTCCTACGAGCAGTACTTC.